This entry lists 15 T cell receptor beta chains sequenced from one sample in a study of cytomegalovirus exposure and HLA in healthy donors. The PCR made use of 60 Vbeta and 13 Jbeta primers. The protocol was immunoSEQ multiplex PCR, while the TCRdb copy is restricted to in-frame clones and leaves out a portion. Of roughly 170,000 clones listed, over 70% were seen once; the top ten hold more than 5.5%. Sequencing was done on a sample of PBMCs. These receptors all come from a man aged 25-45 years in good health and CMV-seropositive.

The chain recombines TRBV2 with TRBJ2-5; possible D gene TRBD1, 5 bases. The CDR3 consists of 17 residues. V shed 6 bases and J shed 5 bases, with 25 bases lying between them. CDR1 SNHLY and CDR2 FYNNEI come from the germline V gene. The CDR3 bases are TGTGCCAGCAGCCCCAGTCCCCCCGGGCTCTGGGGCGAGACCCAGTACTTC. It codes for CASSPSPPGLWGETQYF.

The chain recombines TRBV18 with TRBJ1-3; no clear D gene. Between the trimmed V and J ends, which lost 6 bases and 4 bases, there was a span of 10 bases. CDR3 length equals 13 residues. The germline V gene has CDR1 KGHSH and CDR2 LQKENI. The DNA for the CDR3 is TGTGCCAGCTCGTCGGGATCCGGAAACACCATATATTTT. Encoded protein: CASSSGSGNTIYF.

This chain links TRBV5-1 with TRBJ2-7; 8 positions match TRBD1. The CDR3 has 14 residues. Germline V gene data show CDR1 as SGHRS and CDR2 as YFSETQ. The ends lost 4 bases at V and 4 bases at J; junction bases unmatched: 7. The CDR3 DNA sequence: TGCGCCAGCAGCGGGACAGGTTCGAGATACGAGCAGTACTTC. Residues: CASSGTGSRYEQYF.

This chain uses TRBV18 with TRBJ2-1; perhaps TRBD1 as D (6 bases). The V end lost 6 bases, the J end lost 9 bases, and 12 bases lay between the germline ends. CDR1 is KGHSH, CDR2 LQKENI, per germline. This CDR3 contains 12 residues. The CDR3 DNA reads TGTGCCAGCTCGTTGGGGACAAGTGAGCAGTTCTTC. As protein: CASSLGTSEQFF.

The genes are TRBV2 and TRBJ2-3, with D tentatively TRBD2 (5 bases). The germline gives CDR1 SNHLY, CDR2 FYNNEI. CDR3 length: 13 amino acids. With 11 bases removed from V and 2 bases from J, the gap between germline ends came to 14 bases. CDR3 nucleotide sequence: TGTGCCTTCTCGTTCCGGGACACAGATACGCAGTATTTT. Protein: CAFSFRDTDTQYF.

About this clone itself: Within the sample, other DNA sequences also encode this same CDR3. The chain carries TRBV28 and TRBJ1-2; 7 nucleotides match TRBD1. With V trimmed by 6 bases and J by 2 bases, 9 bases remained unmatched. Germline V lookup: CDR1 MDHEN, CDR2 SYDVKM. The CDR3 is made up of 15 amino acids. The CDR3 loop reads CASSPLGGLNYGYTF. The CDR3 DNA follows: TGTGCCAGCAGCCCCTTAGGGGGCCTCAACTATGGCTACACCTTC.

CDR3: CSVSRDTEAFF. The CDR3 bases are TGCAGCGTTTCGAGGGACACTGAAGCTTTCTTT. V usage is TRBV29-1 and J usage is TRBJ1-1, with D uncertain. The CDR3 loop spans 11 amino acids. The V and J ends lost 5 bases and 3 bases respectively, with 7 bases between them. In germline, CDR1 is SQVTM, CDR2 ANQGSEA.

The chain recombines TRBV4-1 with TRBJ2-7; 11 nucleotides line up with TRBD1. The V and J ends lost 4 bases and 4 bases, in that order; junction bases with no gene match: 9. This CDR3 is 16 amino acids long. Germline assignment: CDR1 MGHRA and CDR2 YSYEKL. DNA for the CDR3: TGCGCCAGCAGCCCGGGGAGAGGGACAGGGGGTTACGAGCAGTACTTC. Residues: CASSPGRGTGGYEQYF.

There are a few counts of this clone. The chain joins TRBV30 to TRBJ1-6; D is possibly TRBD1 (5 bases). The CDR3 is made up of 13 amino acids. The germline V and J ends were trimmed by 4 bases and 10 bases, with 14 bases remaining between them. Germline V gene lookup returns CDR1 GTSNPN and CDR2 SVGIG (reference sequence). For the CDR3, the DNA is TGTGCCTGGAAATCTGACCCAGGGTCACCCCTCCACTTT. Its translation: CAWKSDPGSPLHF.

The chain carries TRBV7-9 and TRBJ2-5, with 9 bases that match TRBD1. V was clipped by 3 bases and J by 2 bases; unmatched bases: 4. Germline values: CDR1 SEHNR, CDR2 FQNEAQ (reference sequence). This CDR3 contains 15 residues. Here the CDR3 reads CASSFRDRDQETQYF. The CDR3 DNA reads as TGTGCCAGCAGCTTCCGGGACAGGGATCAAGAGACCCAGTACTTC.

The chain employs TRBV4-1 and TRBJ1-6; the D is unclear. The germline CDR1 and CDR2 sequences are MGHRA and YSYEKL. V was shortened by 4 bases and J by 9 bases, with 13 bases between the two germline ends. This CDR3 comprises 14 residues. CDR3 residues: CASSPPGNGSPLHF. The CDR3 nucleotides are TGCGCCAGCAGCCCTCCGGGGAACGGTTCACCCCTCCACTTT.

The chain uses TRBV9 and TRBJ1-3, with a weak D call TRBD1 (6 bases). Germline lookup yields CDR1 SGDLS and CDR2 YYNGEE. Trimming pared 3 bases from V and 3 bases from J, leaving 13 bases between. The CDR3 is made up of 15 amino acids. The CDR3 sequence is CASSGQRGNGNTIYF. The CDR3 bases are TGTGCCAGCAGCGGTCAGAGGGGGAATGGAAACACCATATATTTT.

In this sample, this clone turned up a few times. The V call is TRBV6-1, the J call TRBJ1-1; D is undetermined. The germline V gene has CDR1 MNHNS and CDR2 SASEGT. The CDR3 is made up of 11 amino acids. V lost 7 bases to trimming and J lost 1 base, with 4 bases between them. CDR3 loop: CASIGNTEAFF. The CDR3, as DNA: TGTGCCAGCATCGGGAACACTGAAGCTTTCTTT.

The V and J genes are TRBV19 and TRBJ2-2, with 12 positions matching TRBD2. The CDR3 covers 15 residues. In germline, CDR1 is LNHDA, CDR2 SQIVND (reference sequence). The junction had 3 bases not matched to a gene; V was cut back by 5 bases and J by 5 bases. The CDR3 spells CASSATSGRTGELFF. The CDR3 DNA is TGTGCCAGTAGTGCAACTAGCGGGAGGACCGGGGAGCTGTTTTTT.

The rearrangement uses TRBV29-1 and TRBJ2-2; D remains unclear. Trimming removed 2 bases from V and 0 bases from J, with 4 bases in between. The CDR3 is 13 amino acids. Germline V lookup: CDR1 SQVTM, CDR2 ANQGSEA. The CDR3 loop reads CSVEYTNTGELFF. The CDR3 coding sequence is TGCAGCGTTGAATATACGAACACCGGGGAGCTGTTTTTT.